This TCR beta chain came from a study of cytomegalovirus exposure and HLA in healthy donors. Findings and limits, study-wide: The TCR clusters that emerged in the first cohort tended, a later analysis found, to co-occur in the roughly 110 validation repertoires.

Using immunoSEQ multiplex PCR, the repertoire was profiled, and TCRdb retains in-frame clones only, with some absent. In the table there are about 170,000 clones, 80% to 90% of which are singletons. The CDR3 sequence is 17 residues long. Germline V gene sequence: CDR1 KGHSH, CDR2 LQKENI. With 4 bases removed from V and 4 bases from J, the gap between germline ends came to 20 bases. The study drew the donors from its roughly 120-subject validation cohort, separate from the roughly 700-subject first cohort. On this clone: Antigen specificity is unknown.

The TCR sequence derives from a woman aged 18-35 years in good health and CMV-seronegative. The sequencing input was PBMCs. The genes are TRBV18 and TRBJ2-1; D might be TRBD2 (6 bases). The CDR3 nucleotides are TGTGCCAGCTCACTACGGGCGGGGAGTAGTTGGTACAATGAGCAGTTCTTC. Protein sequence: CASSLRAGSSWYNEQFF.